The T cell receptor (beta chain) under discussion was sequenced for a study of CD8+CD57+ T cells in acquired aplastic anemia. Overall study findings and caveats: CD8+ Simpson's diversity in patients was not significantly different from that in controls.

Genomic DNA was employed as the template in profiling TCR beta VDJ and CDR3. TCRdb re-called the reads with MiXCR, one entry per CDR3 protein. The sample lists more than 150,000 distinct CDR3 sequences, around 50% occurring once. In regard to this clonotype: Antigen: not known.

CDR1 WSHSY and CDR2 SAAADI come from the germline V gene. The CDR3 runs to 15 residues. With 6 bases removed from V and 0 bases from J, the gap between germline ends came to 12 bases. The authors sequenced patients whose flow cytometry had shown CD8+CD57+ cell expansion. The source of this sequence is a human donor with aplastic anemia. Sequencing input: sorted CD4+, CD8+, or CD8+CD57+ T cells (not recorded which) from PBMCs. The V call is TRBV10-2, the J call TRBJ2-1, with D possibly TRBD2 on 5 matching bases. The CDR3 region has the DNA TGCGCCAGCAGAGTTAGCGATAGCTCCTACAATGAGCAGTTCTTC. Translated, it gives CASRVSDSSYNEQFF.